This T cell receptor beta chain was captured in a study of blood T cell repertoires in COVID-19. Whole-study context: Italy, Spain and the United States were the sources of the convalescent and acute COVID-19 samples. PBMCs, B-cell-depleted T cells, or T cells were the source of the cDNA or gDNA that made up the material.

Per the study methods: Amplification with reference gene primers provided the estimates of nucleated cell counts. TCRdb's table, derived via immunoSEQ multiplex PCR, lists solely in-frame clones and lacks some. The DNA was the basis for D and trimming; V, J and clone size are from that table. The repertoire holds around 200,000 clones, with roughly 80% as singletons. CDR1 is SGHNT, CDR2 YYREEE, per germline (reference sequence). V dropped 1 base and J dropped 8 bases, with 12 bases sitting between them. The CDR3 spans 14 residues. The sequence derives from an elderly woman with acute or convalescent COVID-19. Material: peripheral blood. The chain recombines TRBV5-4 with TRBJ1-4; D gene uncertain. CDR3 sequence: CASSLLGREEKLFF. For the CDR3, the DNA is TGTGCCAGCAGCTTGTTAGGCCGGGAGGAAAAACTGTTTTTT.